Listed below are T cell receptor beta chains from one sample, sequenced in a study of siplizumab effects on memory and regulatory T cells. The protocol was immunoSEQ multiplex PCR, while the TCRdb copy is restricted to in-frame clones and leaves out a portion. This table has 100,000 or so clones, roughly nine tenths appearing once. The sequenced sample consisted of Tregs sorted from blood. Every receptor here comes from a human donor in good health. CDR3s include the opening cysteine and the closing phenylalanine or tryptophan. The D gene is left open where the match is weak. Rows give clone size only sometimes, using once, few, many, or a class for an expanded clone.

clone_size	j_call	d_call	v_call	cdr3_aa	cdr3_nt
NA	TRBJ1-1	NA	TRBV7-9	CASSPLPTGPGWNTEAFF	TGTGCCAGCAGCCCCCTACCTACAGGGCCTGGGTGGAACACTGAAGCTTTCTTT
NA	TRBJ2-7	TRBD1	TRBV10-3	CAINGGQGYEQYF	TGTGCCATCAACGGGGGACAGGGGTACGAGCAGTACTTC
NA	TRBJ1-6	NA	TRBV28	CASSSVGGNSPLHF	TGTGCCAGCAGTTCGGTGGGGGGTAATTCACCCCTCCACTTT
NA	TRBJ1-1	TRBD1	TRBV27	CASRTGGTEAFF	TGTGCCAGCCGAACAGGGGGGACTGAAGCTTTCTTT
NA	TRBJ1-1	TRBD1	TRBV5-1	CASSPRTITGATEAFF	TGCGCCAGCAGCCCCCGTACGATAACAGGGGCCACTGAAGCTTTCTTT
NA	TRBJ2-3	NA	TRBV4-1	CASTPDSTDTQYF	TGCGCCAGCACCCCCGATAGCACAGATACGCAGTATTTT
NA	TRBJ2-3	TRBD2	TRBV7-3	CASSLVLAAGTQYF	TGTGCCAGCAGTCTCGTCCTAGCGGCCGGTACGCAGTATTTT
NA	TRBJ2-6	NA	TRBV4-2	CASSHSGQVSSGANVLTF	TGTGCCAGCAGCCACTCGGGACAAGTTAGCTCTGGGGCCAACGTCCTGACTTTC
NA	TRBJ2-7	NA	TRBV5-6	CASSLDPRASYEQYF	TGTGCCAGCAGCTTGGACCCACGGGCATCCTACGAGCAGTACTTC
NA	TRBJ1-2	TRBD1	TRBV19	CASSIGQGYYGYTF	TGTGCCAGTAGTATTGGACAGGGTTACTATGGCTACACCTTC
NA	TRBJ2-7	NA	TRBV27	CASRTRNNGYEQYF	TGTGCCAGCAGGACCCGGAATAATGGGTACGAGCAGTACTTC
NA	TRBJ1-2	NA	TRBV7-9	CASSPPFRNYGYTF	TGTGCCAGCAGCCCTCCCTTCCGTAACTATGGCTACACCTTC
NA	TRBJ1-2	NA	TRBV28	CASRVGRGDYGYTF	TGTGCCAGCAGGGTAGGGAGGGGGGACTATGGCTACACCTTC
NA	TRBJ2-7	NA	TRBV14	CASSQDWSGSYEQYF	TGTGCCAGCAGCCAAGATTGGAGCGGCTCCTACGAGCAGTACTTC
NA	TRBJ2-5	TRBD1	TRBV6-1	CASDRGFYQETQYF	TGTGCCAGCGACAGGGGTTTTTATCAAGAGACCCAGTACTTC
once	TRBJ1-1	NA	TRBV6-1	CASSSRGDTEAFF	TGTGCCAGCAGCTCGAGGGGGGACACTGAAGCTTTCTTT
once	TRBJ1-4	NA	TRBV5-5	CASSFQGAEKLFF	TGTGCCAGCAGCTTTCAAGGGGCTGAAAAACTGTTTTTT
NA	TRBJ1-2	NA	TRBV6-6	CASSTELKRLNYGYTF	TGTGCCAGCAGTACAGAGCTAAAGCGGCTTAACTATGGCTACACCTTC
NA	TRBJ2-7	TRBD2	TRBV10-3	CAIGGRAYEQYF	TGTGCCATCGGCGGGAGGGCCTACGAGCAGTACTTC
NA	TRBJ2-3	NA	TRBV20-1	CSAIPADTQYF	TGCAGTGCTATCCCAGCAGATACGCAGTATTTT
once	TRBJ2-1	NA	TRBV9	CASSPSEGGYEQFF	TGTGCCAGCAGCCCAAGCGAAGGGGGATATGAGCAGTTCTTC
NA	TRBJ2-1	NA	TRBV6-1	CASSENYNEQFF	TGTGCCAGCAGTGAAAACTACAATGAGCAGTTCTTC
NA	TRBJ2-7	TRBD1	TRBV7-8	CASRGTGTGFYEQYF	TGTGCCAGCAGGGGGACCGGGACAGGGTTCTACGAGCAGTACTTC
NA	TRBJ1-2	NA	TRBV6-6	CASSYSDGPRGYTF	TGTGCCAGCAGTTACTCGGACGGGCCGCGGGGCTACACCTTC
NA	TRBJ1-1	NA	TRBV27	CASRKWDGSGNTEAFF	TGTGCCAGCAGGAAATGGGACGGAAGTGGGAACACTGAAGCTTTCTTT
NA	TRBJ2-3	NA	TRBV5-8	CASSLVKGGTQYF	TGTGCCAGCAGCCTGGTTAAGGGGGGTACGCAGTATTTT
NA	TRBJ2-1	TRBD2	TRBV27	CASSSLAGGRVAEQFF	TGTGCCAGCAGTTCCTTGGCGGGAGGGCGGGTCGCTGAGCAGTTCTTC
NA	TRBJ2-7	TRBD2	TRBV11-1	CASSFRLAGNPYEQYF	TGTGCCAGCAGCTTTCGACTAGCGGGTAATCCCTACGAGCAGTACTTC
NA	TRBJ2-1	TRBD2	TRBV7-2	CASSRGGAGASYNEQFF	TGTGCCAGCAGCCGCGGGGGAGCGGGAGCGTCCTACAATGAGCAGTTCTTC
once	TRBJ2-7	TRBD1	TRBV12-5	CASGALGQSYYEQYF	TGTGCTAGTGGTGCCCTGGGACAGTCATACTACGAGCAGTACTTC
NA	TRBJ1-5	TRBD1	TRBV2	CASSGTGGRQPQHF	TGTGCCAGCAGTGGGACAGGGGGAAGGCAGCCCCAGCATTTT
NA	TRBJ2-5	NA	TRBV5-1	CASSTNIPAQETQYF	TGCGCCAGCAGCACCAATATCCCGGCACAAGAGACCCAGTACTTC
NA	TRBJ1-5	TRBD1	TRBV6-5	CASSKRGQGEQPQHF	TGTGCCAGCAGCAAGAGGGGACAGGGAGAACAGCCCCAGCATTTT
NA	TRBJ2-5	NA	TRBV11-2	CASSFGQQETQYF	TGTGCCAGCAGCTTTGGGCAGCAAGAGACCCAGTACTTC
NA	TRBJ1-1	TRBD1	TRBV6-6	CASSYSGTGVTEAFF	TGTGCCAGCAGTTACTCGGGGACAGGGGTGACTGAAGCTTTCTTT
NA	TRBJ2-7	NA	TRBV14	CASRRQGLYEQYF	TGTGCCAGTCGGCGGCAGGGTTTGTACGAGCAGTACTTC
NA	TRBJ2-7	TRBD1	TRBV5-1	CASSPAPGQLYEQYF	TGCGCCAGCAGCCCAGCCCCGGGACAGCTCTACGAGCAGTACTTC
NA	TRBJ1-2	NA	TRBV27	CASSFRGPYGYTF	TGTGCCAGCAGTTTCAGGGGTCCCTATGGCTACACCTTC
NA	TRBJ2-1	TRBD2	TRBV5-4	CASSLTKVIAGGRDNEQFF	TGTGCCAGCAGCTTGACTAAAGTAATAGCGGGAGGGAGAGACAATGAGCAGTTCTTC
NA	TRBJ1-2	NA	TRBV14	CASSQDRNYGYTF	TGTGCCAGCAGCCAAGACCGGAACTATGGCTACACCTTC
NA	TRBJ1-1	TRBD1	TRBV5-1	CASSLAGGETEAFF	TGCGCCAGCAGCTTGGCAGGGGGGGAAACTGAAGCTTTCTTT
NA	TRBJ1-1	NA	TRBV18	CASSPPGGLYTEAFF	TGTGCCAGCTCACCCCCGGGGGGGCTCTATACTGAAGCTTTCTTT
NA	TRBJ2-5	TRBD1	TRBV7-9	CASSLGTGTLTQYF	TGTGCCAGCAGCTTAGGGACAGGGACTCTGACCCAGTACTTC
NA	TRBJ2-5	TRBD2	TRBV29-1	CSVATLRESRFGETQYF	TGCAGCGTTGCAACCTTGCGGGAGTCAAGGTTCGGAGAGACCCAGTACTTC
once	TRBJ1-2	TRBD1	TRBV19	CASSPTGANYGYTF	TGTGCCAGTAGTCCAACAGGGGCGAACTATGGCTACACCTTC
NA	TRBJ2-5	NA	TRBV12-5	CASGGETQYF	TGTGCTAGTGGTGGAGAGACCCAGTACTTC
NA	TRBJ2-1	NA	TRBV5-1	CASSTNGGEQFF	TGCGCCAGCAGCACGAACGGGGGTGAGCAGTTCTTC
once	TRBJ1-1	NA	TRBV28	CASSGGGLNTEAFF	TGTGCCAGCAGTGGAGGAGGGCTGAACACTGAAGCTTTCTTT
NA	TRBJ1-1	NA	TRBV20-1	CSADRGTEAFF	TGCAGTGCAGACCGGGGGACTGAAGCTTTCTTT
NA	TRBJ1-5	TRBD1	TRBV11-3	CASSTRRGGQGMEPQHF	TGTGCCAGCAGCACTAGGAGGGGGGGACAGGGGATGGAGCCCCAGCATTTT
NA	TRBJ2-2	NA	TRBV11-2	CASSSRIFTGELFF	TGTGCCAGCAGCTCTCGGATTTTCACCGGGGAGCTGTTTTTT
NA	TRBJ1-2	TRBD1	TRBV5-1	CASSMGQGFYGYTF	TGCGCCAGCAGTATGGGACAGGGGTTCTATGGCTACACCTTC
NA	TRBJ2-1	NA	TRBV7-9	CAGGPGSRYNEQFF	TGTGCCGGGGGACCAGGGTCTCGATACAATGAGCAGTTCTTC
NA	TRBJ1-5	TRBD1	TRBV19	CATQRDRNSNQPQHF	TGTGCCACTCAGCGGGACAGAAATAGCAATCAGCCCCAGCATTTT
NA	TRBJ1-1	TRBD1	TRBV19	CASSKDHRGLGNTEAFF	TGTGCCAGTAGTAAAGACCATAGGGGGCTAGGGAACACTGAAGCTTTCTTT